The source of this TCR beta chain is a study of T cell responses to AZD1222 COVID-19 vaccine. Background on the study: Pooling was applied to second doses at about 4 or about 12 weeks.

Overall study findings and caveats: Only a handful of AZD1222 recipients were seropositive at baseline. It should be noted that donors were predominantly white British and more often female, and clonal diversity was possibly underestimated. The breadth and depth of Spike-specific TCRs increased once two AZD1222 doses had been given.

V was pared by 8 bases and J by 0 bases, with 16 bases between. Germline assignment: CDR1 MDHEN and CDR2 SYDVKM. The CDR3 totals 16 residues. Notes on this clone: Its antigen is unknown.

The repertoire was sequenced with immunoSEQ multiplex PCR; TCRdb's copy has only in-frame clones and lacks some. The sample shows 140,000 to 150,000 clones, 90% to 95% of them seen only once. This chain connects TRBV28 to TRBJ2-2; perhaps TRBD1 as D (5 bases). Specimen: peripheral blood, collected on day 0 of AZD1222 vaccination. The receptor's source is an adult in good health. The DNA for the CDR3 is TGTGCCAGCCTTAGAACAGGCGCCGCGAACACCGGGGAGCTGTTTTTT. It specifies CASLRTGAANTGELFF.